These 21 T cell receptor beta chains were all obtained from the same sample, sequenced in a study of CD8 T cells in ankylosing spondylitis. TCRdb reanalysed the 5' RACE reads using MiXCR and keeps one entry per CDR3 protein. The data show around 280,000 distinct CDR3 sequences, around 19% seen once. The specimen was blood, either unsorted or a sorted T cell fraction (not recorded which). The source is a male donor with ankylosing spondylitis or in good health (not recorded which).

This clonotype has only a few counts. The chain joins TRBV28 to TRBJ2-3, with D possibly matching TRBD2 (7 bases). The germline V gene has CDR1 MDHEN and CDR2 SYDVKM. The CDR3 spans 15 residues. Trimming stripped 4 bases from V and 2 bases from J, with 13 bases between. The CDR3 protein is CASSSIAGATDTQYF. DNA of the CDR3: TGTGCCAGCAGTTCGATCGCGGGGGCCACAGATACGCAGTATTTT.

The chain combines TRBV19 with TRBJ1-1; D not resolved. Germline CDR1 LNHDA, CDR2 SQIVND (reference sequence). This CDR3 contains 14 residues. The V and J ends lost 2 bases and 0 bases respectively, with 7 bases between them. The CDR3 loop is CASSIQHLNTEAFF. In nucleotides, the CDR3 is TGTGCCAGTAGTATACAACACTTGAACACTGAAGCTTTCTTT.

The chain is built from TRBV20-1 and TRBJ2-3; D may be TRBD1 or TRBD2 (5 bases each). The CDR3 runs to 15 residues. CDR1 is DFQATT, CDR2 SNEGSKA, per germline (reference sequence). Trimming stripped 6 bases from V and 4 bases from J, with 20 bases between. CDR3 sequence reads: CSARDPREGPDTQYF. The CDR3 DNA reads as TGCAGTGCCAGGGACCCCAGGGAAGGACCAGATACGCAGTATTTT.

This clonotype was observed a handful of times. The chain carries TRBV9 and TRBJ2-4, with 11 bases lining up with TRBD2. This CDR3 is built from 13 residues. V shed 4 bases, J shed 14 bases, and the junction held 8 bases outside the gene matches. Per germline, CDR1 SGDLS and CDR2 YYNGEE. CDR3 sequence: CASSQGTSGPKYF. The CDR3 DNA sequence: TGTGCCAGCAGCCAGGGGACTAGCGGACCAAAGTACTTC. Together with reference TRBV9 and TRBJ2-4, the CDR3 gives the full variable domain: DSGVTQTPKHLITATGQRVTLRCSPRSGDLSVYWYQQSLDQGLQFLIQYYNGEERAKGNILERFSAQQFPDLHSELNLSSLELGDSALYFCASSQGTSGPKYFGAGTRLSVL.

This chain uses TRBV7-6 with TRBJ2-6; D is perhaps TRBD1 or TRBD2 (5 bases each). Germline V gene data show CDR1 as SGHVS and CDR2 as FNYEAQ. V dropped 5 bases and J dropped 4 bases, with 18 bases sitting between them. The CDR3 loop spans 17 amino acids. CDR3 DNA sequence: TGTGCCAGCAGCCCCAGCGTACGGGGCTCGGGGGCCAACGTCCTGACTTTC. Translation: CASSPSVRGSGANVLTF.

V and J are TRBV19 and TRBJ2-1, with no clear D. The CDR3 covers 11 residues. Germline-derived CDR1 and CDR2 are LNHDA and SQIVND (reference sequence). The V end lost 1 base, the J end lost 10 bases, and 5 bases lay between the germline ends. The CDR3, as DNA: TGTGCCAGTAGTATAGTTGGGGAGCAGTTCTTC. Its protein product is CASSIVGEQFF.

The genes are TRBV20-1 and TRBJ1-1; D is perhaps TRBD1 (6 bases). Germline V CDR1 and CDR2: DFQATT, SNEGSKA (reference sequence). The CDR3 has 14 residues. V gave up 3 bases and J gave up 5 bases, with 16 bases separating them. CDR3 DNA: TGCAGTGCTAGTAGGGGGGTTTTGGGAACTGAAGCTTTCTTT. Translating gives CSASRGVLGTEAFF.

The chain has TRBV24-1 and TRBJ1-2; D is uncertain. Germline CDR1 is KGHDR and CDR2 is SFDVKD. The length of the CDR3 is 13 residues. Trimming pared 5 bases from V and 5 bases from J, leaving 11 bases between. CDR3 protein: CATSGDREYGYTF. CDR3 DNA: TGTGCCACCAGTGGCGACCGGGAGTATGGCTACACCTTC.

This clonotype was counted between two and nine times. This rearrangement joins TRBV5-1 to TRBJ1-1; TRBD1 might be the D (5 bases). The V end was cut by 1 base, the J end by 1 base, with 11 bases between. In germline, CDR1 is SGHRS, CDR2 YFSETQ. The CDR3 is 15 residues long. The CDR3 reads CASSLNEGSNTEAFF. The CDR3 nucleotides read TGCGCCAGCAGCTTGAACGAGGGGTCGAACACTGAAGCTTTCTTT.

The chain employs TRBV11-2 and TRBJ2-2; 7 bases agree with TRBD2. The CDR3 spans 15 residues. V was clipped by 5 bases and J by 2 bases; unmatched bases: 5. The germline gives CDR1 SGHAT, CDR2 FQNNGV. CDR3 coding DNA: TGTGCCAGCAGCCCCGGGGGGTTTAACACCGGGGAGCTGTTTTTT. Its protein product is CASSPGGFNTGELFF.

This clonotype has more than one count but fewer than ten. CDR3 sequence (DNA): TGTGCCAGCAGTGAATCCAGGTCGGACACCGGGGAGCTGTTTTTT. This sequence encodes CASSESRSDTGELFF. The rearrangement uses TRBV2 and TRBJ2-2, with unresolved D. The germline CDR1 and CDR2 sequences are SNHLY and FYNNEI. V dropped 2 bases and J dropped 3 bases, with 10 bases sitting between them. The CDR3 runs 15 residues.

Many counts were recorded for this clonotype. This chain connects TRBV2 to TRBJ2-2, with D possibly being TRBD1 (6 bases). This CDR3 comprises 18 residues. CDR1 SNHLY and CDR2 FYNNEI come from the germline V gene. Trimming took off 2 bases at V and 1 base at J, with 17 bases between the two ends. The CDR3 loop reads CASSESSTGMMNTGELFF. CDR3 nucleotides: TGTGCCAGCAGTGAATCCTCAACAGGGATGATGAACACCGGGGAGCTGTTTTTT.

Of note for this clonotype: At one end, the junction sequence differs from germline, possibly due to a read error. V and J are TRBV7-8 and TRBJ1-5, with D uncertain. The CDR3 spans 15 residues. Per germline, CDR1 SGHVS and CDR2 FQNEAQ. Written as DNA, the CDR3 is TGTGTCAGCAGCTTGGGGTCATATAGCAATCAGCCCCAGCATTTT. Amino acid sequence: CVSSLGSYSNQPQHF.

The DNA of the CDR3 is TGTGCCACCAGAAATCAGGGGGGACCCACAGATACGCAGTATTTT. This sequence encodes CATRNQGGPTDTQYF. The chain combines TRBV15 with TRBJ2-3; a weak D match, TRBD1 (7 bases). V was clipped by 6 bases and J by 2 bases, with 15 bases between them. Germline V gene sequence: CDR1 LNHNV, CDR2 YYDKDF (reference sequence). The CDR3 extends over 15 amino acids.

This clonotype has more than one count but fewer than ten. This rearrangement joins TRBV5-1 to TRBJ2-1, with a possible D match to TRBD1 (5 bases). The CDR3 loop spans 13 amino acids. Trimming shortened V by 5 bases and J by 8 bases, and 14 bases separated the two germline ends. Germline CDR1 reads SGHRS; CDR2 reads YFSETQ. CDR3 loop: CASRVVGLDEQFF. The CDR3 DNA reads TGCGCCAGCAGGGTCGTGGGGCTGGATGAGCAGTTCTTC.

This clonotype has a count of ten or more. The V call is TRBV27, the J call TRBJ1-1, with 8 bases matching TRBD1. There are 14 residues in the CDR3. Germline values: CDR1 MNHEY, CDR2 SMNVEV (reference sequence). After removal of 5 bases from V and 4 bases from J, the junction contained 6 bases not matched to a gene. For the CDR3, the DNA is TGTGCCAGCAGTCCTTGGACAGGGAGCACTGAAGCTTTCTTT. Protein sequence: CASSPWTGSTEAFF.

The rearrangement links TRBV11-2 to TRBJ2-5; D possibly uses TRBD1 or TRBD2 (5 bases each). This CDR3 comprises 15 residues. Trimming removed 0 bases from V and 1 base from J, with 9 bases in between. Germline CDR1 SGHAT, CDR2 FQNNGV. In DNA form, the CDR3 reads TGTGCCAGCAGCTTAGATCCGAGGGGCCAAGAGACCCAGTACTTC. Translating it yields CASSLDPRGQETQYF.

V gene TRBV12-3 or TRBV12-4 combines with J gene TRBJ2-2; the D is unclear. The CDR3 has 13 residues. V was shortened by 8 bases and J by 2 bases, with 9 bases between the two germline ends. The chain's CDR3 is CASLPKNTGELFF. DNA for the CDR3: TGTGCCAGCCTTCCTAAAAACACCGGGGAGCTGTTTTTT.

The chain has TRBV14 and TRBJ1-1; D not certain. This CDR3 comprises 16 residues. The V gene lost 1 base and the J gene lost 4 bases, with 16 bases spanning the gap. CDR1 is SGHDN and CDR2 is FVKESK in the germline V gene. Here the CDR3 reads CASSQAHPGRVTEAFF. CDR3 coding DNA: TGTGCCAGCAGCCAAGCCCACCCGGGGAGGGTCACTGAAGCTTTCTTT.

The rearrangement links TRBV7-6 to TRBJ2-5, with D hard to call. The CDR3 covers 14 residues. V lost 0 bases, J lost 5 bases, and 10 bases lay in between. The germline gives CDR1 SGHVS, CDR2 FNYEAQ. The CDR3 bases are TGTGCCAGCAGCTTAGCGGACCAGGTGGAGACCCAGTACTTC. Translation: CASSLADQVETQYF.

This clonotype showed up just a few times. The V gene is TRBV5-1, the J gene TRBJ2-2, with TRBD2 identical over 10 bases. With V trimmed by 0 bases and J by 5 bases, 1 base remained unmatched. The CDR3 is 15 residues long. Per germline, CDR1 SGHRS and CDR2 YFSETQ. The CDR3 region has the DNA TGCGCCAGCAGCTTGGTACTAGCGGGGACCGGGGAGCTGTTTTTT. Translated: CASSLVLAGTGELFF.